The clone carrying this T cell receptor beta chain was counted between two and nine times. Antigen specificity is unknown. The CDR3 sequence is 12 residues long. Trimming left V 6 bases short and J 8 bases short, with 16 bases between. Looked up from germline, CDR1 is DFQATT and CDR2 is SNEGSKA (reference sequence). The record originates from a study of identical twins. Study-level points and caveats: When twins shared out-of-frame alpha sequences, those sequences had excess low generation probability.

TCRdb called the 5' RACE reads again in MiXCR, with one record for every CDR3 protein. Of some 790,000 distinct CDR3 sequences listed, around a sixth are singletons. The same specimen was also included in a second study, on T cells expressing NK-cell markers.

The source material was PBMCs. The chain carries TRBV20-1 and TRBJ1-2; D not resolved. This TCR came from a young woman in good health. CDR3 in amino acids: CSAVQAERGYTF. DNA of the CDR3: TGCAGTGCCGTTCAGGCAGAACGGGGCTACACCTTC.